The TCR beta chain under discussion was sequenced for a study of T-cell reconstitution after alpha-beta-depleted transplantation in children. Germline CDR1 DFQATT, CDR2 SNEGSKA (reference sequence). This CDR3 has 12 residues. V was cut by 1 base and J by 8 bases, with 11 bases left in between. Construction of the TCRbeta library involved unique molecular identifiers. TCRdb re-called the PCR reads with MiXCR, one entry per CDR3 protein. The data contain 250,000 to 350,000 distinct CDR3 sequences, around 9.6% of them singletons. The sample holds many counts of this clonotype. This receptor was identified in a human donor who donated a stem cell graft to a child with SCID. The source material was PBMCs from the stem cell graft donor, sampled from the stem cell graft. The chain joins TRBV20-1 to TRBJ1-2; maybe TRBD1 (6 bases). The CDR3 loop reads CSARGRGEGYTF. For the CDR3, the DNA is TGCAGTGCTAGAGGCAGGGGAGAAGGCTACACCTTC.